The clone carrying this TCR beta chain was detected once. Its cognate antigen is unknown. The CDR3 covers 15 residues. Germline loops: CDR1 ENHRY, CDR2 SYGVKD. V lost 4 bases and J lost 11; bases outside the gene matches: 15. With a J-beta primer mix and a sample-barcoded 5' primer, a second PCR ran about 7 to 11 cycles. TCRdb re-derived calls from the 5' RACE reads in MiXCR, one entry per CDR3 protein. This sample has approximately 1,000,000 distinct CDR3 sequences, with roughly two fifths found just once. At least 6 million PBMCs were isolated per sample. The data belong to a study of blood T cells in healthy people across ages. Study-level background: Researchers report that template switching captured about one barcoded beta molecule per two T cells.

Study-wide points: Whereas aged donors had fewer naive CD4+ cells, long-lived donors had more of them and higher diversity.

The sample was blood. This clonotype originated in a man between 18 and 29 years old in good health. The chain carries TRBV10-3 and TRBJ2-5; 8 nucleotides line up with TRBD2. This CDR3 is CAISGGGGTYNEQYF. Written as DNA, the CDR3 is TGTGCCATCAGTGGGGGCGGGGGGACCTACAATGAGCAGTACTTC.